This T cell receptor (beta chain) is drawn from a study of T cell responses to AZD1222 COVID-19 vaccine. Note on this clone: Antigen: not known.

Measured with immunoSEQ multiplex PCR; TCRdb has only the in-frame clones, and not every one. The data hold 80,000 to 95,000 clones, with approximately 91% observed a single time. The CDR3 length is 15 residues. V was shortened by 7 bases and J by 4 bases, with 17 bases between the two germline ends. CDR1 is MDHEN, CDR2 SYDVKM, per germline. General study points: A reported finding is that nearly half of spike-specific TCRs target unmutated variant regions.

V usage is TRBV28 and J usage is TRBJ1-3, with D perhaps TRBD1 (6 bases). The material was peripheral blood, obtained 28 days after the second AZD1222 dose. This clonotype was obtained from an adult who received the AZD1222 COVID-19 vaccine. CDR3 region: CASMPRGRWGNTIYF. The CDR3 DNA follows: TGTGCCAGCATGCCCAGGGGACGATGGGGAAACACCATATATTTT.